This T cell receptor beta chain was documented in a study of shared clonotypes between healthy human individuals. V lost 5 bases, J lost 1 base, and 11 bases stayed unmatched. CDR3 length: 16 residues. The germline CDR1 and CDR2 sequences are MGHDK and SYGVNS. This clone was counted only a few times. Evenly divided among several immunoSEQ plates was the genomic DNA of each subset. TCRdb keeps only in-frame clones here, not all; method: immunoSEQ multiplex PCR. Here the sample spans 600,000 to 750,000 clones, about 90% being singletons. The sequencing sample was made of memory CD8+ T cells from PBMCs. Sample subset: CD45RO+ cells pooled with CCR7-negative TemRA cells. The V gene is TRBV25-1, the J gene TRBJ2-7, with 7 bases matching TRBD1. The sequence was obtained from a man between 18 and 29 years old in good health. Some clones in this sample may be carry-over from other donors' samples. CDR3 in DNA: TGTGCCAGCAGTCCGTGGGGGACAGACTTATCCTACGAGCAGTACTTC. This encodes CASSPWGTDLSYEQYF.